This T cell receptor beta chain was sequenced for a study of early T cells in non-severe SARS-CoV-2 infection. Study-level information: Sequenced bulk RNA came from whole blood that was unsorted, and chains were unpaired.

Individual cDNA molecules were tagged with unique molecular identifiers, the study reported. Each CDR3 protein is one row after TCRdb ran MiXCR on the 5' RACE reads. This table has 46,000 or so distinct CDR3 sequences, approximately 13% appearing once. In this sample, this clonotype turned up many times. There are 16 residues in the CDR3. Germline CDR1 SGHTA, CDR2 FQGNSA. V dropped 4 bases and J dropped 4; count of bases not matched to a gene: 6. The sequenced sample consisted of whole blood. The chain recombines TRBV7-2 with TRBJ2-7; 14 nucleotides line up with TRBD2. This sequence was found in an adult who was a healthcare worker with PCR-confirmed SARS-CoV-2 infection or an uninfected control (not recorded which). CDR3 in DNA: TGTGCCAGCAGCTCCCAGACTAGCGGGGGGGATTACGAGCAGTACTTC. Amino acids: CASSSQTSGGDYEQYF. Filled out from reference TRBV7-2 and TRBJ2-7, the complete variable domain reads GAGVSQSPSNKVTEKGKDVELRCDPISGHTALYWYRQSLGQGLEFLIYFQGNSAPDKSGLPSDRFSAERTGGSVSTLTIQRTQQEDSAVYLCASSSQTSGGDYEQYFGPGTRLTVT.